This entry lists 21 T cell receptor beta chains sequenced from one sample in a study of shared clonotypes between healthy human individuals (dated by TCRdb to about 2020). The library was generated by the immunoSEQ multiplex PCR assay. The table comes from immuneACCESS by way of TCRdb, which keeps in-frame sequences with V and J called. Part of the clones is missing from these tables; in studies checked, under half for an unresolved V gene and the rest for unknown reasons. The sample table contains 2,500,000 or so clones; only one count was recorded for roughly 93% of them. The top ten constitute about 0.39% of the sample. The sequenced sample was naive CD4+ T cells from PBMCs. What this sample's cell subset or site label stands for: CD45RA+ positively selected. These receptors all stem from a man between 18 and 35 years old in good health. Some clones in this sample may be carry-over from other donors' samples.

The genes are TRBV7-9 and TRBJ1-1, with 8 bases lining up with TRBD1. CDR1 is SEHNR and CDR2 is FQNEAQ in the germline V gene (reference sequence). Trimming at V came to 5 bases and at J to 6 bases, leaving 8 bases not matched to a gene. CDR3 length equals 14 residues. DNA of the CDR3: TGTGCCAGCAGCCAGGGCAGGGGGCGATCTGAAGCTTTCTTT. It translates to CASSQGRGRSEAFF.

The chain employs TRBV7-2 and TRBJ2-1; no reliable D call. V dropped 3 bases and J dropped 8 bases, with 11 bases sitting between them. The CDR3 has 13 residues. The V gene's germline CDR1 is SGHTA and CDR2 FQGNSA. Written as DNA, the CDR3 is TGTGCCAGCAGCTTGGAGTCGGACGATGAGCAGTTCTTC. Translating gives CASSLESDDEQFF.

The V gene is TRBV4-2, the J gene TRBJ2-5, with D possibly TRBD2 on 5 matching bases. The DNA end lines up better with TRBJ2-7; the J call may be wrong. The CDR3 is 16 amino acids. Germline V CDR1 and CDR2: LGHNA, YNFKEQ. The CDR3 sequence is CASSQARSGASYEQYF. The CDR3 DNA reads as TGTGCCAGCAGCCAAGCGAGGAGCGGAGCCTCCTACGAGCAGTACTTC.

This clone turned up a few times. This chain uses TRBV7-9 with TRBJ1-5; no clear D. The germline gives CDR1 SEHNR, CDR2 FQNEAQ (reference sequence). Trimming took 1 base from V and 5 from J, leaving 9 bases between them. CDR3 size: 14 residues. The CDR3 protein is CASSLGSVYQPQHF. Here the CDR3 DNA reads TGTGCCAGCAGCTTAGGGTCAGTCTATCAGCCCCAGCATTTT.

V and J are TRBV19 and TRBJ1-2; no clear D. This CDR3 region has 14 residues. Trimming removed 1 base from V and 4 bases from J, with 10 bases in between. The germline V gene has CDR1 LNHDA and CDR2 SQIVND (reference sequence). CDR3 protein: CASSIAPTVYGYTF. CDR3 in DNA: TGTGCCAGTAGTATAGCCCCGACGGTCTATGGCTACACCTTC.

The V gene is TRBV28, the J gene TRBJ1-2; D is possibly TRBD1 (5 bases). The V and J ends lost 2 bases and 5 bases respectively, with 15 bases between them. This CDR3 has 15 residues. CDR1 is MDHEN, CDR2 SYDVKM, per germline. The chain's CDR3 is CASSLPYDSQYGYTF. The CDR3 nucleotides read TGTGCCAGCAGTTTACCGTACGACAGCCAGTATGGCTACACCTTC.

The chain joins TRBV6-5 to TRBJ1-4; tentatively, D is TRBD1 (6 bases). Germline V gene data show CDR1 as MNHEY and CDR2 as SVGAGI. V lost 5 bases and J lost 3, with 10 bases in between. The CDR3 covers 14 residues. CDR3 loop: CASSHREANEKLFF. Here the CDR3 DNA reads TGTGCCAGCAGTCACAGGGAGGCTAATGAAAAACTGTTTTTT.

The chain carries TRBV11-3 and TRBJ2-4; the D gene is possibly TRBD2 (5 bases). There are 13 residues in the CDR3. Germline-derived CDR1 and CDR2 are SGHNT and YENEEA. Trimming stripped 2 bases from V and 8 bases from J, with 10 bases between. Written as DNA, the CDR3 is TGTGCCAGCAGCTTAAGTGGGAGTGACATTCAGTACTTC. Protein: CASSLSGSDIQYF. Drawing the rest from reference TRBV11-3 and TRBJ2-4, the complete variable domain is EAGVVQSPRYKIIEKKQPVAFWCNPISGHNTLYWYLQNLGQGPELLIRYENEEAVDDSQLPKDRFSAERLKGVDSTLKIQPAELGDSAVYLCASSLSGSDIQYFGAGTRLSVL.

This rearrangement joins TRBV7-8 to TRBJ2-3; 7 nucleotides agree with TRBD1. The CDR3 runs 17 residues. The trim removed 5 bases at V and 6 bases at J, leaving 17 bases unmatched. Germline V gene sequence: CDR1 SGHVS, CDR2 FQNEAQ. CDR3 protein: CASSPRPRTGLQDTQYF. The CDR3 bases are TGTGCCAGCAGCCCGAGGCCCAGGACAGGTCTCCAGGATACGCAGTATTTT. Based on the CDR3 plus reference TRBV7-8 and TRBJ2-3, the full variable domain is GAGVSQSPRYKVAKRGQDVALRCDPISGHVSLFWYQQALGQGPEFLTYFQNEAQLDKSGLPSDRFFAERPEGSVSTLKIQRTQQEDSAVYLCASSPRPRTGLQDTQYFGPGTRLTVL.

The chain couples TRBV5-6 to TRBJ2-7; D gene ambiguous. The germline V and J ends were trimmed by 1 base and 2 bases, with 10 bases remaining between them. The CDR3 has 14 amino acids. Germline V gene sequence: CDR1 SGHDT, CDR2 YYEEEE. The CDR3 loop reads CASSLSQGTYEQYF. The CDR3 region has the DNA TGTGCCAGCAGCTTGTCGCAAGGGACCTACGAGCAGTACTTC.

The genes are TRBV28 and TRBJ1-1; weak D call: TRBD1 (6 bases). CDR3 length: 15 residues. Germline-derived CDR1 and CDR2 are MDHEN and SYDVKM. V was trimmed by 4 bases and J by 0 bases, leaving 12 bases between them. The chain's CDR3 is CASSSTQGLNTEAFF. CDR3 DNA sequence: TGTGCCAGCAGTTCCACACAGGGCTTGAACACTGAAGCTTTCTTT. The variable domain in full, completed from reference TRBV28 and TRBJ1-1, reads DVKVTQSSRYLVKRTGEKVFLECVQDMDHENMFWYRQDPGLGLRLIYFSYDVKMKEKGDIPEGYSVSREKKERFSLILESASTNQTSMYLCASSSTQGLNTEAFFGQGTRLTVV.

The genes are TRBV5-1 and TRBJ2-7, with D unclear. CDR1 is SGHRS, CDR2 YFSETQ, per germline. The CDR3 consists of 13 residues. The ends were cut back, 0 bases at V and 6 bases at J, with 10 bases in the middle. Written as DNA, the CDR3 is TGCGCCAGCAGCTTGGGAAGTCTTGCCGAGCAGTACTTC. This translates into CASSLGSLAEQYF.

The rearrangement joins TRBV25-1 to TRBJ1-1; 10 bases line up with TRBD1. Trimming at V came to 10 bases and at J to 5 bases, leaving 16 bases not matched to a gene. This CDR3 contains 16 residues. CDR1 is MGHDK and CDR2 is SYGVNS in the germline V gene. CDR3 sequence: CATGPPGQGTDTEAFF. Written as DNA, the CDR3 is TGTGCCACCGGACCCCCGGGACAGGGGACGGATACTGAAGCTTTCTTT. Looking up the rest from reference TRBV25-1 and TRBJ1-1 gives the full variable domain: EADIYQTPRYLVIGTGKKITLECSQTMGHDKMYWYQQDPGMELHLIHYSYGVNSTEKGDLSSESTVSRIRTEHFPLTLESARPSHTSQYLCATGPPGQGTDTEAFFGQGTRLTVV.

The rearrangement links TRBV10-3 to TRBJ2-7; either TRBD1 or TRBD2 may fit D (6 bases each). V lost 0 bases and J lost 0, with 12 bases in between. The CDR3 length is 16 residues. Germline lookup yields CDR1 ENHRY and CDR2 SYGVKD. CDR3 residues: CAISESGGYSSYEQYF. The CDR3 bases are TGTGCCATCAGTGAGTCGGGGGGCTATTCCTCCTACGAGCAGTACTTC.

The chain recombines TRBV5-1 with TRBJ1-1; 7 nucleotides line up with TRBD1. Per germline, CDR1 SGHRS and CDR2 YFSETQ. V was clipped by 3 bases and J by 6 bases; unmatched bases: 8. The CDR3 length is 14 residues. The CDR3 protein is CASSWAGGHPEAFF. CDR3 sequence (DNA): TGCGCCAGCAGCTGGGCAGGGGGACACCCTGAAGCTTTCTTT.

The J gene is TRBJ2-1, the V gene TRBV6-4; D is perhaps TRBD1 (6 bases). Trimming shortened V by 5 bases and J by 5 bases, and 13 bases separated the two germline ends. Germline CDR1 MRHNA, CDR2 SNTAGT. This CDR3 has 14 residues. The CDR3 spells CASSLNRADNEQFF. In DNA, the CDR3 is TGTGCCAGCAGTCTAAACAGGGCAGACAATGAGCAGTTCTTC.

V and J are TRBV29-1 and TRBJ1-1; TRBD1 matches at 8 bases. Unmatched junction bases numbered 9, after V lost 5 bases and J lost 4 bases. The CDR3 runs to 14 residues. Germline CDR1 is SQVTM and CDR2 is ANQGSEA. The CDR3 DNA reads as TGCAGCGTTTTAACAGGGGGAGGTGGCACTGAAGCTTTCTTT. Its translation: CSVLTGGGGTEAFF.

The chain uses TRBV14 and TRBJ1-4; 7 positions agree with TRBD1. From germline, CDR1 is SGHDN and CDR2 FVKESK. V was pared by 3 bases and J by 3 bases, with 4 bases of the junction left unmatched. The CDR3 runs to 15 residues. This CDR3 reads CASSHSGTANEKLFF. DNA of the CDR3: TGTGCCAGCAGCCACTCCGGGACAGCTAATGAAAAACTGTTTTTT.

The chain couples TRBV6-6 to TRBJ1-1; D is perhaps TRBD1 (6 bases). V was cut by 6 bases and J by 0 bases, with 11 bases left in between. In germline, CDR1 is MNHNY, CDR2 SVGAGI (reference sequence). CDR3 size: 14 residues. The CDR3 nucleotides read TGTGCCAGCAGCACGGACAGAGTGAACACTGAAGCTTTCTTT. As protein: CASSTDRVNTEAFF.

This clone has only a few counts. The CDR3: CASSQSQKNTEAFF. The CDR3 coding sequence is TGTGCCAGCAGCCAATCACAGAAGAACACTGAAGCTTTCTTT. The chain recombines TRBV9 with TRBJ1-1, with D uncertain. Germline V gene data show CDR1 as SGDLS and CDR2 as YYNGEE. The CDR3 covers 14 residues. Trimming cost V 4 bases and J 1 base, with 11 bases left between them.

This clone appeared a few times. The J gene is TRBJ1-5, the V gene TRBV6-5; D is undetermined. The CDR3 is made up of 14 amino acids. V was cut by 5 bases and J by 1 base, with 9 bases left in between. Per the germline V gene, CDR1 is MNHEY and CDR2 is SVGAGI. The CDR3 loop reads CASSGRESNQPQHF. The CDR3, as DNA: TGTGCCAGCAGTGGCCGGGAAAGCAATCAGCCCCAGCATTTT.